These 14 T cell receptor beta chains share one sample of origin, sequenced in a study of response to subunit inactivated influenza vaccine. TCRdb used MiXCR to reprocess the RT-PCR reads, holding one entry per CDR3 protein. The data contain over 400,000 distinct CDR3 sequences, 10% to 15% of them singletons. This specimen was PBMCs from blood, taken roughly 6 weeks after vaccination. Every receptor here comes from a man aged 50 to 59 who received an inactivated influenza vaccine.

The chain has TRBV20-1 and TRBJ1-5; 9 bases are a match to TRBD1. Unmatched junction bases numbered 6, after V lost 5 bases and J lost 1 base. The germline V gene encodes CDR1 DFQATT and CDR2 SNEGSKA (reference sequence). The CDR3 has 15 amino acids. This CDR3 is CSAPVGTGSNQPQHF. The CDR3 DNA reads as TGCAGTGCTCCCGTTGGGACAGGGAGCAATCAGCCCCAGCATTTT.

The chain combines TRBV6-2 or TRBV6-3 with TRBJ2-5; possibly TRBD2 for D (5 bases). Germline V CDR1 and CDR2: MNHEY, SVGEGT. The germline V and J ends were trimmed by 5 bases and 4 bases, with 14 bases remaining between them. The CDR3 consists of 14 residues. The CDR3 region has the DNA TGTGCCAGCAGTAACCCGCGGGCGGGAGAGACCCAGTACTTC. This codes for CASSNPRAGETQYF.

The genes are TRBV27 and TRBJ2-3, with TRBD2 matching over 10 bases. The germline CDR1 and CDR2 sequences are MNHEY and SMNVEV (reference sequence). The CDR3 has 18 residues. Trimming removed 4 bases from V and 5 bases from J; junction bases left unmatched: 15. For the CDR3, the DNA is TGTGCCAGCAGTTCTCTATCGGGAACTAGCGGGATTGGAGATACGCAGTATTTT. It encodes CASSSLSGTSGIGDTQYF.

This chain links TRBV20-1 with TRBJ2-7; 10 bases map to TRBD2. Germline CDR1 and CDR2: DFQATT and SNEGSKA (reference sequence). Trimming cost V 0 bases and J 6 bases; bases outside gene matches: 5. The CDR3 spans 14 residues. In nucleotides, the CDR3 is TGCAGTGCTAGAGACGAGGGGACTAGCGCCGAGCAGTACTTC. This encodes CSARDEGTSAEQYF.

This rearrangement joins TRBV12-3 or TRBV12-4 to TRBJ2-3; 7 nucleotides agree with TRBD2. V lost 11 bases to trimming and J lost 9 bases; unmatched junction nucleotides: 5. The CDR3 is 10 residues long. The CDR3 here is CASAAGTQYF. The CDR3 DNA follows: TGTGCCTCGGCAGCGGGAACGCAGTATTTT.

This clonotype has just a few counts. This chain links TRBV10-3 with TRBJ1-5, with D maybe TRBD1 (6 bases). Germline CDR1 ENHRY, CDR2 SYGVKD. V lost 4 bases, J lost 3 bases, and 10 bases lay in between. CDR3 length: 14 amino acids. In nucleotides, the CDR3 is TGTGCCATCAGTGTGGACAGCTTCAATCAGCCCCAGCATTTT. Translated, it gives CAISVDSFNQPQHF.

This clonotype occurred a few times. The chain is built from TRBV6-1 and TRBJ2-6; D uncertain. Germline CDR1 is MNHNS and CDR2 is SASEGT. CDR3 length: 15 residues. V dropped 6 bases and J dropped 0 bases, with 9 bases sitting between them. CDR3 nucleotides: TGTGCCAGCAGCCCGACCTACTCTGGGGCCAACGTCCTGACTTTC. Translated, it gives CASSPTYSGANVLTF.

This clonotype was counted only a few times. The V and J genes are TRBV25-1 and TRBJ1-2; TRBD1 might be the D (5 bases). The CDR3 consists of 14 residues. Trimming shortened V by 2 bases and J by 4 bases, and 11 bases separated the two germline ends. Germline lookup yields CDR1 MGHDK and CDR2 SYGVNS. As DNA, the CDR3 is TGTGCCAGCAGTGAAGGGAGACAGTTCTATGGCTACACCTTC. Translation: CASSEGRQFYGYTF.

The chain carries TRBV4-2 and TRBJ1-1; 7 bases agree with TRBD1. V lost 1 base, J lost 7 bases, and 9 bases stayed unmatched. CDR1 and CDR2 (germline): LGHNA, YNFKEQ. The CDR3 is made up of 15 amino acids. The CDR3 sequence: CASSQVLGGGYEAFF. The CDR3 nucleotides read TGTGCCAGCAGCCAAGTTCTAGGGGGCGGGTATGAAGCTTTCTTT.

CDR3 DNA: TGTGCCAGCAGCGTAGGAGCCGCAGATACGCAGTATTTT. Residues: CASSVGAADTQYF. V and J are TRBV7-9 and TRBJ2-3; D is undetermined. The germline gives CDR1 SEHNR, CDR2 FQNEAQ (reference sequence). The CDR3 loop spans 13 amino acids. V was cut by 5 bases and J by 4 bases, with 10 bases left in between.

This clonotype showed up just a few times. The chain links TRBV6-2 or TRBV6-3 to TRBJ1-2; 10 bases are shared with TRBD1. Germline V lookup: CDR1 MNHEY, CDR2 SVGEGT. V gave up 2 bases and J gave up 6 bases; unmatched junction bases: 3. The CDR3 covers 14 residues. The CDR3 here is CASSYDRGRDGYTF. CDR3 DNA sequence: TGTGCCAGCAGTTACGACAGGGGGCGCGATGGCTACACCTTC.

This clonotype has more than one count but fewer than ten. The chain employs TRBV20-1 and TRBJ2-1, with 10 bases aligning to TRBD2. CDR1 and CDR2 from the germline V gene are DFQATT and SNEGSKA (reference sequence). V was pared by 3 bases and J by 2 bases, with 7 bases of the junction left unmatched. CDR3 length equals 16 residues. CDR3 in DNA: TGCAGTGCTAGCTGGGTAGCGGGGGGTCCCTACAATGAGCAGTTCTTC. Translating it yields CSASWVAGGPYNEQFF.

In this sample, this clonotype turned up a few times. This chain uses TRBV12-3 or TRBV12-4 with TRBJ2-1; D is undetermined. The CDR3 extends over 15 amino acids. The V and J ends lost 3 bases and 3 bases respectively, with 12 bases between them. Written as DNA, the CDR3 is TGTGCCAGCAGTTTGCCCAGGCGAGGCTACAATGAGCAGTTCTTC. Amino acids: CASSLPRRGYNEQFF.

The CDR3 DNA is TGTGCCAGCAGCCAAGAAATGGCCGGGGTACTCGGGTACAATGAGCAGTTCTTC. Translated, it gives CASSQEMAGVLGYNEQFF. This chain uses TRBV4-2 with TRBJ2-1, with D possibly being TRBD2 (5 bases). CDR3 size: 18 residues. V was pared by 0 bases and J by 4 bases, with 19 bases between. From germline, CDR1 is LGHNA and CDR2 YNFKEQ.